In this sample, the clone carrying this T cell receptor beta chain turned up many times. Its cognate antigen is unknown. Ophthalmopathy cases scored 3 or more on the Clinical Activity Score and 4 or more on NOSPECS grade, with duration below 3 months. Pregnant or lactating patients were excluded, as were those with uncontrolled infection or other autoimmune disease. This sample is part of a study of T cells in Graves' hyperthyroidism and ophthalmopathy. Notes on the study in general: Most expanded thyroid clonotypes above 0.001 also appeared in blood.

The V end was cut by 4 bases, the J end by 6 bases, with 16 bases between. The CDR3 totals 15 residues. Germline-derived CDR1 and CDR2 are LGHDT and YNNKEL (reference sequence). Regions amplified from RNA transcripts were the TCR beta CDR3 regions. Using the HTBI primer set, a first-round RT-PCR was run on the TCR CDR3. Each CDR3 protein is one row after TCRdb ran MiXCR on the multiplex PCR reads. The table has about 290,000 distinct CDR3 sequences, approximately 18% seen once. J is TRBJ1-5 and V is TRBV3-1, with D unresolved. Sequenced input: blood. The sequence came from a man in his fifties or sixties with Graves' ophthalmopathy. The CDR3 spells CASSPGYPEGQPQHF. The CDR3 DNA sequence: TGTGCCAGCAGCCCAGGTTATCCAGAGGGTCAGCCCCAGCATTTT.